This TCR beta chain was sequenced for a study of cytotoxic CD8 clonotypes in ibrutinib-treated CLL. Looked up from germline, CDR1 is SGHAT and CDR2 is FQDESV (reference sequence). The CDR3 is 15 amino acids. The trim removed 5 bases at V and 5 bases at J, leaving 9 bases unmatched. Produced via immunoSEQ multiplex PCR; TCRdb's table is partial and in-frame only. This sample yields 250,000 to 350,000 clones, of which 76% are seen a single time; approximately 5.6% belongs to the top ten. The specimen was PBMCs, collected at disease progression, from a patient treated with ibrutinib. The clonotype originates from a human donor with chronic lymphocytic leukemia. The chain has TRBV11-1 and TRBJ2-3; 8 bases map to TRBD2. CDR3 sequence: CASSPRRGARDTQYF. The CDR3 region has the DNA TGTGCCAGCAGCCCCCGGCGGGGGGCCCGAGATACGCAGTATTTT.